The rows below give T cell receptor beta chains drawn from one sample of a study of OX40 agonist ivuxolimab in advanced cancers. Assay: immunoSEQ multiplex PCR; the TCRdb copy retains only in-frame clones and omits some. Of about 21,000 clones listed, approximately 90% are singletons. Sequenced material: CD4+ or CD8+ T cells sorted from blood, taken in a trial of the OX40 agonist ivuxolimab. The receptors were sampled from an adult with an advanced solid tumor such as melanoma, head and neck, liver or kidney cancer. Each CDR3 is given with its conserved first and last residue. The D gene is left open where the match is weak. The size entry is marked missing in some rows and otherwise reads once, few, many or a size class.

abundance,len,v_gene,j_gene,d_gene,CDR3nt,CDR3aa
.,16,TRBV11-2,TRBJ2-3,TRBD2,TGTGCCAGCAGCTTAGTGGGCGGGGGGACGAAAGATACGCAGTATTTT,CASSLVGGGTKDTQYF
few,13,TRBV19,TRBJ1-1,.,TGTGCCAGTAGTATTTCCCTCAACACTGAAGCTTTCTTT,CASSISLNTEAFF
.,12,TRBV7-9,TRBJ1-1,.,TGTGCCAGCAGTCCGGGGAGCACTGAAGCTTTCTTT,CASSPGSTEAFF
few,13,TRBV6-1,TRBJ2-7,.,TGTGCCAGCAGTGAAGGTTGGGTCGGCGAGCAGTACTTC,CASSEGWVGEQYF
.,16,TRBV6-5,TRBJ2-7,TRBD2,TGTGCCAGCAGTTACTCCGCGGGACTAGTGAGCCACGAGCAGTACTTC,CASSYSAGLVSHEQYF
.,15,TRBV5-1,TRBJ2-7,.,TGCGCCAGCAGTAGAACACAGGGTCCCATCCGCGAGCAGTACTTC,CASSRTQGPIREQYF
.,13,TRBV7-8,TRBJ2-5,.,TGTGCCAGCAGCCCCGCGGGCCAGGAGACCCAGTACTTC,CASSPAGQETQYF
.,16,TRBV7-8,TRBJ1-5,TRBD1,TGTGCCAGCAGCTGGGACAGGGGGCATAGCAATCAGCCCCAGCATTTT,CASSWDRGHSNQPQHF
.,13,TRBV9,TRBJ2-7,.,TGTGCCAGCAGCGTAGTCTTGGCTGGCGAGCAGTACTTC,CASSVVLAGEQYF
.,17,TRBV19,TRBJ1-4,.,TGTGCCAGTAGTATAGATAGGCGAGGGTACGAGAATGAAAAACTGTTTTTT,CASSIDRRGYENEKLFF
.,17,TRBV7-9,TRBJ1-2,TRBD1,TGTGCCAGCAGCCCCTCAGGGGGACACCAGGGGTTGGATGGCTACACCTTC,CASSPSGGHQGLDGYTF
once,13,TRBV27,TRBJ1-1,.,TGTGCCAGCAGTCTCCAGAGTTACACTGAAGCTTTCTTT,CASSLQSYTEAFF
.,10,TRBV2,TRBJ2-1,.,TGTGCCAGCACCGGCAATGAGCAGTTCTTC,CASTGNEQFF
.,11,TRBV6-1,TRBJ2-7,.,TGTGCCAGCAGGACTGGTTACGAGCAGTACTTC,CASRTGYEQYF
.,14,TRBV6-5,TRBJ1-1,.,TGTGCCAGCAGTTACGGGGGGGTGTACGCTGAAGCTTTCTTT,CASSYGGVYAEAFF
.,14,TRBV27,TRBJ2-1,.,TGTGCCAGCAGTGTGGACAGTCTATACAATGAGCAGTTCTTC,CASSVDSLYNEQFF
.,17,TRBV27,TRBJ2-7,.,TGTGCCAGCAGTTTGTTGGGTGTGGGAGCGGACTCCTACGAGCAGTACTTC,CASSLLGVGADSYEQYF
.,18,TRBV11-2,TRBJ2-5,TRBD2,TGTGCCAGCAGCTATGGAGGAAGTATAGCGGGGGGGGGAAAGACCCAGTACTTC,CASSYGGSIAGGGKTQYF
.,19,TRBV14,TRBJ2-2,TRBD2,TGTGCCAGCAGCCGAAAAGGACTAGCGGGAGTGAAAAACACCGGGGAGCTGTTTTTT,CASSRKGLAGVKNTGELFF
.,16,TRBV29-1,TRBJ2-3,TRBD2,TGCAGCGTTGAACGGTTTGTGGCGGGGGTCACAGATACGCAGTATTTT,CSVERFVAGVTDTQYF
.,13,TRBV7-3,TRBJ2-3,.,TGTGCCAGCAGCTTACATGGCACAGATACGCAGTATTTT,CASSLHGTDTQYF
.,17,TRBV2,TRBJ1-5,.,TGTGCCAGCAGGAAGGGCGCCCAGGGCGGGTTTAATCAGCCCCAGCATTTT,CASRKGAQGGFNQPQHF
.,16,TRBV5-8,TRBJ1-1,.,TGTGCCAGCAGCCAAAAACCACGGGGGGTCCGGAGTGAAGCTTTCTTT,CASSQKPRGVRSEAFF
once,15,TRBV5-6,TRBJ2-7,TRBD2,TGTGCCAGCAGCTTGTCTAGCGGGGGGTCCTACGAGCAGTACTTC,CASSLSSGGSYEQYF
.,14,TRBV12-5,TRBJ1-2,TRBD1,TGTGCTAGTGGTTTCGGACAGGCGGACTATGGCTACACCTTC,CASGFGQADYGYTF